This T cell receptor beta chain was observed in a study of technical replicates of blood from several donors (TCRdb year 2017). Details on this clone: Its antigen is currently not known. It has no much larger one-base neighbor in the sample; base qualities were not kept.

V lost 3 bases and J lost 7 bases; the stretch between them is 10 bases long. The CDR3 spans 13 residues, from the cysteine through the phenylalanine. The only DNA kept is the CDR3, 39 bases in frame from the first base. As encoded in the germline V gene (reference sequence), CDR1 is LNHDA while CDR2 is SQIVND. The method behind the library was the immunoSEQ multiplex PCR assay. This immuneACCESS table, as held by TCRdb, lists in-frame sequences with V and J called but not all clones. Of the missing ones, under half trace to an unresolved V gene in checked studies; the others have no known cause. The sample table contains more than 65,000 clones; only one count was recorded for 90% to 96% of them. The ten largest clones capture roughly 0.4% of the sample.

This clonotype was obtained from a human donor in good health. Recombination linked TRBV19 to TRBJ1-5; no D segment can be confidently identified. The specimen was T cells isolated from PBMCs. CDR3 region: CASSIYLSQPQHF. The DNA sequence is as follows: TGTGCCAGTAGTATCTACTTATCACAGCCCCAGCATTTT.